Listed here are 8 T cell receptor beta chains from one sample, sequenced in a study of blood T cell repertoires in COVID-19. Clones were sequenced by immunoSEQ multiplex PCR, and TCRdb holds only the in-frame ones, with some missing. The sample consists of approximately 100,000 clones, 70% to 85% of them appearing once. Sequencing was performed on peripheral blood. These receptors were taken from a man aged 55 to 70 with acute or convalescent COVID-19.

In this sample, this clone turned up a few times. This sequence joins TRBV5-4 and TRBJ1-3; TRBD1 might be the D (5 bases). Per the germline V gene, CDR1 is SGHNT and CDR2 is YYREEE (reference sequence). Trimming took 0 bases from V and 4 from J, leaving 14 bases between them. This CDR3 has 16 residues. DNA for the CDR3: TGTGCCAGCAGCTTGGACCCAGGGAATCTCGGAAACACCATATATTTT. Translated: CASSLDPGNLGNTIYF.

This rearrangement joins TRBV6-4 to TRBJ1-5; unclear D gene. The V end was cut by 0 bases, the J end by 5 bases, with 11 bases between. CDR1 and CDR2 (germline): MRHNA, SNTAGT. The length of the CDR3 is 15 residues. CDR3 in amino acids: CASSDSRGYYQPQHF. The DNA for the CDR3 is TGTGCCAGCAGTGACTCCCGCGGTTATTATCAGCCCCAGCATTTT.

This rearrangement joins TRBV13 to TRBJ1-1; 7 nucleotides align to TRBD1. The CDR3 extends over 13 amino acids. Trimming cost V 7 bases and J 7 bases; bases outside gene matches: 9. The V gene's germline CDR1 is PRHDT and CDR2 FYEKMQ (reference sequence). CDR3 in amino acids: CASNLGGGVEAFF. CDR3 DNA: TGTGCCAGCAACCTCGGAGGGGGCGTTGAAGCTTTCTTT. The full variable domain, rest sourced from reference TRBV13 and TRBJ1-1, is AAGVIQSPRHLIKEKRETATLKCYPIPRHDTVYWYQQGPGQDPQFLISFYEKMQSDKGSIPDRFSAQQFSDYHSELNMSSLELGDSALYFCASNLGGGVEAFFGQGTRLTVV.

The rearrangement joins TRBV6-5 to TRBJ1-3; D is ambiguous. CDR1 is MNHEY, CDR2 SVGAGI, per germline. The CDR3 has 13 amino acids. The DNA for the CDR3 is TGTGCGACGCGGGAGGGAGCTGGAAACACCATATATTTT. It encodes CATREGAGNTIYF.

Only a few counts were recorded for this clone. The chain joins TRBV19 to TRBJ1-6; D uncertain. CDR3 length: 19 amino acids. Trimming took off 0 bases at V and 6 bases at J, with 21 bases between the two ends. CDR1 is LNHDA, CDR2 SQIVND, per germline (reference sequence). The CDR3 spells CASSIDLWSGSNSNSPLHF. The CDR3 coding sequence is TGTGCCAGTAGTATAGACCTCTGGTCGGGGAGTAATAGTAATTCACCCCTCCACTTT.

The chain is built from TRBV5-4 and TRBJ1-1; 9 bases align to TRBD1. The V gene's germline CDR1 is SGHNT and CDR2 YYREEE (reference sequence). The CDR3 has 15 residues. Unmatched junction bases numbered 7, after V lost 3 bases and J lost 4 bases. The CDR3 DNA sequence: TGTGCCAGCAGCTCCTGGACAGGGGACCTCACTGAAGCTTTCTTT. This encodes CASSSWTGDLTEAFF.

V is TRBV18 and J is TRBJ2-4; 7 bases fit TRBD2. Trimming at V came to 2 bases and at J to 2 bases, leaving 6 bases not matched to a gene. Germline CDR1 KGHSH, CDR2 LQKENI. The CDR3 is 16 residues long. The CDR3 bases are TGTGCCAGCTCACCAGGCGTCGGGGGGACCAAAAACATTCAGTACTTC. It yields the protein CASSPGVGGTKNIQYF.

V is TRBV28 and J is TRBJ1-1; 7 bases fit TRBD1. This CDR3 is built from 15 residues. With V trimmed by 5 bases and J by 0 bases, 6 bases remained unmatched. Germline CDR1 reads MDHEN; CDR2 reads SYDVKM. Here the CDR3 reads CASSPPGQMNTEAFF. The CDR3 DNA reads TGTGCCAGCAGTCCACCGGGACAGATGAACACTGAAGCTTTCTTT.